The following is a TCR beta chain sequence with its context. The target antigen is unknown. These data belong to a study of T cells in Graves' hyperthyroidism and ophthalmopathy. Germline CDR1 is SGHRS and CDR2 is YFSETQ. This CDR3 has 14 residues. Trimming took 4 bases from V and 8 from J; bases not matched to a gene: 7. Amplified regions were TCR beta CDR3 sequences from RNA transcripts. Researchers ran a first-round RT-PCR on the TCR CDR3 using the HTBI primer set. From the multiplex PCR reads, TCRdb called clonotypes with MiXCR, one entry per CDR3 protein. The table shows under 350,000 distinct CDR3 sequences, with more than 15% occurring only once. Whole-study results and caveats: Using 13 V-J features, a model discriminated ophthalmopathy from stable hyperthyroidism. Blood shared most expanded thyroid clonotypes above 0.001.

Material for sequencing was blood. The rearrangement joins TRBV5-1 to TRBJ2-4; 9 bases are shared with TRBD1. The receptor was isolated from a woman aged 60 to 75 with Graves' ophthalmopathy. The CDR3 sequence is CASSQTGGEDIQYF. CDR3 nucleotide sequence: TGCGCCAGCAGCCAGACAGGGGGAGAGGACATTCAGTACTTC.